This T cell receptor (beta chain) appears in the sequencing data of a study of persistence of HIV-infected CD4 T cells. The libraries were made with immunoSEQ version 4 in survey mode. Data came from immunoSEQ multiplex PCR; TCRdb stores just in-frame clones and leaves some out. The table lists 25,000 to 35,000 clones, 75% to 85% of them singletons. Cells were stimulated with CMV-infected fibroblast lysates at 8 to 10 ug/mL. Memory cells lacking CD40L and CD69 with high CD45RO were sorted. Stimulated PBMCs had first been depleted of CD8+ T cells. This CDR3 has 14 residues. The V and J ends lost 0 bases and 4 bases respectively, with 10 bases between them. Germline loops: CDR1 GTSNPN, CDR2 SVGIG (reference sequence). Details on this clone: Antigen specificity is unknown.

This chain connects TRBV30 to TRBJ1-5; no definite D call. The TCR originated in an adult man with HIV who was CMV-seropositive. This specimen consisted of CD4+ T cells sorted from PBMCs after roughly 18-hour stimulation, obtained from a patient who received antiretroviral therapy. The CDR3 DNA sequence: TGTGCCTGGAGTGTACGGGCGGGGAATCAGCCCCAGCATTTT. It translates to CAWSVRAGNQPQHF.